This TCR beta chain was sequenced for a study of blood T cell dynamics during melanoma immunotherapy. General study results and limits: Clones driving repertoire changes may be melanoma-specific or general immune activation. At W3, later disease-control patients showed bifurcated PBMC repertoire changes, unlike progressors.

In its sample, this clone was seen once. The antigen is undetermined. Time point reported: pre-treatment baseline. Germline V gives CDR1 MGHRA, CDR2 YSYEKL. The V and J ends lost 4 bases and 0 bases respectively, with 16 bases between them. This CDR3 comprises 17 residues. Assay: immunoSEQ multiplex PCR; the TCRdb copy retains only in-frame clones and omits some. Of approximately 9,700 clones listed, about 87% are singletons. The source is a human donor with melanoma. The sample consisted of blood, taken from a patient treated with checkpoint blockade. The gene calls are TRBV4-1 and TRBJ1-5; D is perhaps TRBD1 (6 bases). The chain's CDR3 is CASSRTVSGLSNQPQHF. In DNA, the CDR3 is TGCGCCAGCAGCCGGACAGTTTCAGGCCTTAGCAATCAGCCCCAGCATTTT.